Shown below are 20 T cell receptor beta chains from a single sample sequenced in a study of shared clonotypes between healthy human individuals. The assay was immunoSEQ multiplex PCR, and TCRdb's table has in-frame clones only and misses some. The sample has about a million clones, about 80% seen once. Sequencing input: memory CD4+ T cells from PBMCs. Documented subset: CD45RA-negative fraction. The receptor source for this set is a man aged 18 to 35 in good health. Some clones in this sample may be carry-over from other donors' samples.

This rearrangement joins TRBV4-3 to TRBJ2-2, with 11 bases that match TRBD2. From germline, CDR1 is LGHNA and CDR2 YSLEER. Unmatched junction bases numbered 13, after V lost 4 bases and J lost 0 bases. The CDR3 length is 20 residues. The CDR3 DNA is TGCGCCAGCAGCCGCAGACGGGCCCTAGCGGGAGGATCGAACACCGGGGAGCTGTTTTTT. This codes for CASSRRRALAGGSNTGELFF.

This chain links TRBV30 with TRBJ1-1; D is ambiguous. V dropped 5 bases and J dropped 1 base, with 11 bases sitting between them. The germline gives CDR1 GTSNPN, CDR2 SVGIG (reference sequence). The CDR3 contains 13 residues. The chain's CDR3 is CAWEIGPNTEAFF. The DNA of the CDR3 is TGTGCCTGGGAAATCGGCCCGAACACTGAAGCTTTCTTT. The full variable domain, rest sourced from reference TRBV30 and TRBJ1-1, is SQTIHQWPATLVQPVGSPLSLECTVEGTSNPNLYWYRQAAGRGLQLLFYSVGIGQISSEVPQNLSASRPQDRQFILSSKKLLLSDSGFYLCAWEIGPNTEAFFGQGTRLTVV.

The chain recombines TRBV10-3 with TRBJ1-2; D gene uncertain. Germline loops: CDR1 ENHRY, CDR2 SYGVKD. Between the trimmed V and J ends, which lost 6 bases and 8 bases, there was a span of 16 bases. The CDR3 totals 13 residues. In DNA form, the CDR3 reads TGTGCCATCAGAGAGCTGGAAGCCGGGGGCTACACCTTC. Amino acid sequence: CAIRELEAGGYTF.

This clone was seen only once. The chain links TRBV28 to TRBJ1-4, with a weak D call TRBD1 (5 bases). Germline CDR1 is MDHEN and CDR2 is SYDVKM. The CDR3 spans 17 residues. V was shortened by 2 bases and J by 7 bases, with 20 bases between the two germline ends. The CDR3 region is CASSLAFERGGSEKLFF. DNA for the CDR3: TGTGCCAGCAGTTTAGCTTTTGAGAGGGGAGGAAGTGAAAAACTGTTTTTT.

Details on this clone: Other DNA sequences in the same sample also yield this CDR3. V usage is TRBV9 and J usage is TRBJ2-2; 8 bases match TRBD1. CDR1 is SGDLS and CDR2 is YYNGEE in the germline V gene. This CDR3 region has 15 residues. Germline trimming cut 1 base from V and 3 bases from J; bases unmatched to any gene: 2. The CDR3 is CASSVTTGDTGELFF. The DNA for the CDR3 is TGTGCCAGCAGCGTAACGACAGGGGACACCGGGGAGCTGTTTTTT. The whole variable domain, filled in from reference TRBV9 and TRBJ2-2, reads DSGVTQTPKHLITATGQRVTLRCSPRSGDLSVYWYQQSLDQGLQFLIQYYNGEERAKGNILERFSAQQFPDLHSELNLSSLELGDSALYFCASSVTTGDTGELFFGEGSRLTVL.

The chain carries TRBV7-2 and TRBJ2-1; possible D gene TRBD2, 6 bases. V shed 1 base and J shed 6 bases, with 13 bases lying between them. Germline-derived CDR1 and CDR2 are SGHTA and FQGNSA. CDR3 length: 15 amino acids. The CDR3 DNA reads as TGTGCCAGCAGCTTAGTCGGGACTCCACCCAATGAGCAGTTCTTC. The encoded protein is CASSLVGTPPNEQFF.

The chain has TRBV27 and TRBJ1-2, with D possibly being TRBD1 (6 bases). Germline V CDR1 and CDR2: MNHEY, SMNVEV (reference sequence). The CDR3 runs to 15 residues. Trimming left V 0 bases short and J 4 bases short, with 12 bases between. In DNA form, the CDR3 reads TGTGCCAGCAGTTTATCGCTGGGGGCGGTCTATGGCTACACCTTC. This codes for CASSLSLGAVYGYTF.

This clone has only a few counts. The V gene is TRBV6-5, the J gene TRBJ1-1, with D unresolved. V lost 2 bases to trimming and J lost 10 bases, with 8 bases between them. The CDR3 has 11 residues. Germline lookup yields CDR1 MNHEY and CDR2 SVGAGI. CDR3 in amino acids: CASSYSGGAFF. CDR3 nucleotides: TGTGCCAGCAGTTACAGTGGTGGAGCTTTCTTT.

This sequence joins TRBV4-2 and TRBJ2-7; D is possibly TRBD2 (5 bases). This CDR3 has 14 amino acids. Germline CDR1 LGHNA, CDR2 YNFKEQ. The ends were cut back, 1 base at V and 6 bases at J, with 13 bases in the middle. This chain's CDR3 is CASSQGASPFEQYF. For the CDR3, the DNA is TGTGCCAGCAGCCAAGGGGCTAGCCCTTTCGAGCAGTACTTC.

J is TRBJ1-2 and V is TRBV5-6; D uncertain. The CDR3 loop spans 11 amino acids. Germline-derived CDR1 and CDR2 are SGHDT and YYEEEE. The V and J ends lost 4 bases and 3 bases respectively, with 4 bases between them. The DNA for the CDR3 is TGTGCCAGCAGCGGGTACTATGGCTACACCTTC. Translated: CASSGYYGYTF.

This sequence joins TRBV10-3 and TRBJ2-5; D could derive from TRBD1 or TRBD2 (5 bases each). Trimming took 7 bases from V and 2 from J, leaving 14 bases between them. CDR3 length equals 14 residues. CDR1 is ENHRY and CDR2 is SYGVKD in the germline V gene. The CDR3 loop is CAIKSGRQQETQYF. The CDR3 nucleotides read TGTGCCATCAAGTCGGGACGTCAACAAGAGACCCAGTACTTC.

The chain recombines TRBV6-5 with TRBJ2-5; D unclear. Germline lookup yields CDR1 MNHEY and CDR2 SVGAGI. The CDR3 is 15 amino acids. V lost 6 bases to trimming and J lost 6 bases, with 20 bases between them. CDR3 protein: CASRPPAGIEKTQYF. The CDR3 DNA sequence: TGTGCCAGCAGACCGCCCGCTGGGATCGAGAAGACCCAGTACTTC.

The chain uses TRBV5-5 and TRBJ1-1; D not certain. CDR3 length: 14 residues. CDR1 and CDR2 (germline): SGHKS, YYEKEE (reference sequence). The V end lost 1 base, the J end lost 1 base, and 8 bases lay between the germline ends. The CDR3 protein is CASSLIPPNTEAFF. CDR3 in DNA: TGTGCCAGCAGCTTGATTCCCCCGAACACTGAAGCTTTCTTT.

The gene calls are TRBV5-6 and TRBJ2-2, with 9 bases fitting TRBD1. The CDR3 has 15 residues. V was clipped by 3 bases and J by 4 bases; unmatched bases: 4. Germline CDR1 is SGHDT and CDR2 is YYEEEE. The CDR3 DNA is TGTGCCAGCAGCTGGGACAGGGCGGCCACCGGGGAGCTGTTTTTT. Its translation is CASSWDRAATGELFF.

The V call is TRBV29-1, the J call TRBJ2-1; D may be TRBD1 (6 bases). The germline CDR1 and CDR2 sequences are SQVTM and ANQGSEA. Trimming took 4 bases from V and 8 from J, leaving 21 bases between them. This CDR3 contains 15 residues. The CDR3 protein is CSVGGDRPLIHEQFF. DNA of the CDR3: TGCAGCGTTGGGGGCGACAGGCCCTTAATACATGAGCAGTTCTTC.

The chain links TRBV5-1 to TRBJ1-5; possibly TRBD1 for D (5 bases). The germline V gene encodes CDR1 SGHRS and CDR2 YFSETQ. The CDR3 spans 15 residues. V was clipped by 2 bases and J by 1 base, with 10 bases between them. CDR3 loop: CASSFDGTSNQPQHF. The CDR3 bases are TGCGCCAGCAGCTTCGACGGGACCAGCAATCAGCCCCAGCATTTT.

The count of this clone is one. Different DNA sequences within this sample yield the same CDR3. The chain carries TRBV5-1 and TRBJ2-1; D unresolved. The CDR3 is 15 residues long. The germline gives CDR1 SGHRS, CDR2 YFSETQ. Trimming removed 0 bases from V and 0 bases from J, with 7 bases in between. The CDR3: CASSLGLSSYNEQFF. CDR3 nucleotide sequence: TGCGCCAGCAGCTTGGGACTCAGCTCCTACAATGAGCAGTTCTTC.

The chain uses TRBV7-3 and TRBJ2-5, with D possibly being TRBD1 or TRBD2 (6 bases each). Germline CDR1 and CDR2: SGHTA and FQGTGA. The CDR3 loop spans 15 amino acids. Trimming pared 5 bases from V and 4 bases from J, leaving 17 bases between. The CDR3 spells CASSAGGGRRETQYF. The CDR3 nucleotides read TGTGCCAGCAGCGCCGGAGGGGGAAGGCGAGAGACCCAGTACTTC.

V usage is TRBV11-3 and J usage is TRBJ1-1; D unclear. The ends were cut back, 3 bases at V and 1 base at J, with 6 bases in the middle. This CDR3 contains 13 residues. The V gene's germline CDR1 is SGHNT and CDR2 YENEEA. CDR3: CASSFLENTEAFF. CDR3 coding DNA: TGTGCCAGCAGCTTTTTGGAGAACACTGAAGCTTTCTTT.

V gene TRBV4-2 combines with J gene TRBJ2-5; possibly TRBD2 for D (6 bases). The CDR3 has 14 residues. The V gene lost 7 bases and the J gene lost 5 bases, with 17 bases spanning the gap. Germline V CDR1 and CDR2: LGHNA, YNFKEQ. The CDR3 bases are TGTGCCAGCATGGACGCGGGACGGGGGGAGACCCAGTACTTC. This gives the protein CASMDAGRGETQYF.